This entry features one T cell receptor (beta chain) sequence. Time point meaning: after neoadjuvant nivolumab, at surgical resection. The sample comes from a study of neoadjuvant anti-PD-1 for oral cavity cancer. The data were produced by immunoSEQ multiplex PCR, yet TCRdb's version contains in-frame clones alone and is incomplete. The sample has over 65,000 clones; 70% to 90% are singletons. The V end lost 4 bases, the J end lost 2 bases, and 10 bases lay between the germline ends. CDR3 length: 14 residues. Per the germline V gene, CDR1 is SGHTA and CDR2 is FQGTGA. The genes are TRBV7-3 and TRBJ2-3; the D gene could be TRBD1 or TRBD2 (5 bases each). This receptor was obtained from a person between 40 and 79 years old with oral cavity squamous cell carcinoma. Source: PBMCs, taken after nivolumab (anti-PD-1) treatment. The CDR3 loop is CASSSRDLTDTQYF. CDR3 sequence (DNA): TGTGCCAGCAGCTCCCGGGACCTCACAGATACGCAGTATTTT.